The 31 T cell receptor beta chains below were found in one sample sequenced in a study of T cell responses to AZD1222 COVID-19 vaccine. Sequencing was performed with immunoSEQ multiplex PCR; in TCRdb, only in-frame clones are kept and a portion is missing. The sample lists 180,000 or so clones; 92% were seen once. The sample was peripheral blood, taken 28 days after the second AZD1222 dose. The receptors come from an adult who received the AZD1222 COVID-19 vaccine.

The chain couples TRBV5-1 to TRBJ1-1, with a tentative D call TRBD1 (5 bases). V gave up 1 base and J gave up 4 bases, with 8 bases separating them. Germline lookup yields CDR1 SGHRS and CDR2 YFSETQ. The CDR3 contains 13 residues. CDR3 in amino acids: CASSLPGLTEAFF. The DNA for the CDR3 is TGCGCCAGCAGCTTGCCGGGGCTCACTGAAGCTTTCTTT.

The chain joins TRBV6-5 to TRBJ1-1; D unclear. The V end was cut by 6 bases, the J end by 6 bases, with 14 bases between. The germline V gene has CDR1 MNHEY and CDR2 SVGAGI. This CDR3 spans 13 amino acids. This chain's CDR3 is CASSHTHKPEAFF. In DNA, the CDR3 is TGTGCCAGCAGCCATACCCACAAACCTGAAGCTTTCTTT.

This clone has a single count. CDR3 DNA sequence: TGTGCCAGCAGTTTATCGGGGGATACGCAGTATTTT. Translating it yields CASSLSGDTQYF. J is TRBJ2-3 and V is TRBV27, with D uncertain. The CDR3 covers 12 residues. V dropped 0 bases and J dropped 6 bases, with 4 bases sitting between them. Germline loops: CDR1 MNHEY, CDR2 SMNVEV (reference sequence).

V is TRBV11-3 and J is TRBJ2-2, with D perhaps matching TRBD1 (6 bases). V dropped 0 bases and J dropped 2 bases, with 13 bases sitting between them. Germline lookup yields CDR1 SGHNT and CDR2 YENEEA. The CDR3 runs 17 residues. CDR3: CASSLDGVGQNTGELFF. In DNA form, the CDR3 reads TGTGCCAGCAGCTTAGATGGAGTGGGACAAAACACCGGGGAGCTGTTTTTT.

The chain uses TRBV5-4 and TRBJ1-2, with 8 bases matching TRBD1. V lost 5 bases to trimming and J lost 8 bases; unmatched junction nucleotides: 11. This CDR3 is built from 14 residues. CDR1 is SGHNT and CDR2 is YYREEE in the germline V gene (reference sequence). CDR3 in amino acids: CASRPPGQVWGYTF. For the CDR3, the DNA is TGTGCCAGCAGGCCCCCGGGACAGGTATGGGGCTACACCTTC.

The V gene is TRBV5-1, the J gene TRBJ2-1; no definite D call. The V and J ends lost 1 base and 8 bases respectively, with 16 bases between them. CDR3 length: 15 residues. The germline CDR1 and CDR2 sequences are SGHRS and YFSETQ. Here the CDR3 DNA reads TGCGCCAGCAGCTTGATTATGTCTGCCACGGATGAGCAGTTCTTC. Amino acid sequence: CASSLIMSATDEQFF.

The rearrangement joins TRBV7-2 to TRBJ2-7; tentative D call: TRBD1 (5 bases). Per germline, CDR1 SGHTA and CDR2 FQGNSA. The CDR3 sequence is 14 residues long. Trimming took 3 bases from V and 0 from J, leaving 9 bases between them. CDR3 DNA: TGTGCCAGCAGCTTGGGGCTTACCTCCTACGAGCAGTACTTC. This encodes CASSLGLTSYEQYF.

The CDR3, as DNA: TGTGCCAGCAGCTTGACAGTCCAAGAGACCCAGTACTTC. Its protein product is CASSLTVQETQYF. The V gene is TRBV7-2, the J gene TRBJ2-5; tentative D call: TRBD1 (5 bases). Germline V gene sequence: CDR1 SGHTA, CDR2 FQGNSA. V shed 3 bases and J shed 1 base, with 6 bases lying between them. The CDR3 is 13 residues long.

Comment on this clone: An end of the junction differs from the germline gene, which may be a read error. The genes are TRBV28 and TRBJ1-5, with TRBD1 identical over 11 bases. Germline V gene data show CDR1 as MDHEN and CDR2 as SYDVKM. The length of the CDR3 is 15 residues. The CDR3 reads CASSLWDRGDQPQHF. Here the CDR3 DNA reads TGTGCCAGCAGTCTATGGGACAGGGGGGATCAGCCCCAGCATTTT.

The J gene is TRBJ1-1, the V gene TRBV6-1, with D perhaps matching TRBD1 (5 bases). The CDR3 totals 13 residues. Germline loops: CDR1 MNHNS, CDR2 SASEGT. Trimming stripped 6 bases from V and 4 bases from J, with 12 bases between. This chain's CDR3 is CASSYGGPTEAFF. CDR3 bases: TGTGCCAGCAGCTACGGGGGTCCCACTGAAGCTTTCTTT.

DNA for the CDR3: TGTGCCAGCAGTTTACGGTGGACTAATGAAAAACTGTTTTTT. Translation gives CASSLRWTNEKLFF. The genes are TRBV27 and TRBJ1-4; unclear D gene. V lost 2 bases, J lost 2 bases, and 6 bases lay in between. From germline, CDR1 is MNHEY and CDR2 SMNVEV (reference sequence). CDR3 length: 14 amino acids.

This sequence joins TRBV7-9 and TRBJ1-2; D unclear. The germline CDR1 and CDR2 sequences are SEHNR and FQNEAQ (reference sequence). Trimming pared 6 bases from V and 4 bases from J, leaving 12 bases between. The CDR3 is 13 amino acids. CDR3 nucleotide sequence: TGTGCCAGCAGTCACGGGCGGGTCTATGGCTACACCTTC. It yields the protein CASSHGRVYGYTF.

The chain is built from TRBV6-5 and TRBJ2-7; possibly TRBD2 for D (6 bases). Trimming took off 6 bases at V and 2 bases at J, with 14 bases between the two ends. This CDR3 comprises 14 residues. The germline CDR1 and CDR2 sequences are MNHEY and SVGAGI. The CDR3 here is CASSGLTYTYEQYF. As DNA, the CDR3 is TGTGCCAGCAGCGGACTAACCTACACCTACGAGCAGTACTTC.

The chain is built from TRBV7-9 and TRBJ2-2, with D possibly TRBD1 on 6 matching bases. The length of the CDR3 is 12 residues. The germline gives CDR1 SEHNR, CDR2 FQNEAQ (reference sequence). Deletions cut 9 bases from V and 5 bases from J, with 10 bases between. This CDR3 reads CARGDITGELFF. DNA for the CDR3: TGTGCCAGAGGGGACATAACCGGGGAGCTGTTTTTT.

This chain's CDR3 is CASSLASGGAVTYEQYF. The CDR3 nucleotides are TGTGCCAGCAGCTTGGCCAGCGGGGGGGCCGTAACCTACGAGCAGTACTTC. V gene TRBV5-5 combines with J gene TRBJ2-7, with 10 nucleotides matching TRBD2. After removal of 0 bases from V and 2 bases from J, the junction contained 8 bases not matched to a gene. Germline CDR1 reads SGHKS; CDR2 reads YYEKEE (reference sequence). The CDR3 runs to 17 residues. Based on the CDR3 plus reference TRBV5-5 and TRBJ2-7, the full variable domain is DAGVTQSPTHLIKTRGQQVTLRCSPISGHKSVSWYQQVLGQGPQFIFQYYEKEERGRGNFPDRFSARQFPNYSSELNVNALLLGDSALYLCASSLASGGAVTYEQYFGPGTRLTVT.

DNA for the CDR3: TGCGCCAGCAGCTGGACTTCTAGCACAGATACGCAGTATTTT. It yields the protein CASSWTSSTDTQYF. The chain uses TRBV5-1 and TRBJ2-3, with D perhaps matching TRBD2 (5 bases). V lost 3 bases and J lost 0, with 8 bases in between. The CDR3 has 14 amino acids. Germline CDR1 SGHRS, CDR2 YFSETQ.

The gene calls are TRBV18 and TRBJ1-5, with D hard to call. The germline V gene encodes CDR1 KGHSH and CDR2 LQKENI. Trimming shortened V by 5 bases and J by 4 bases, and 9 bases separated the two germline ends. This CDR3 comprises 13 residues. Here the CDR3 DNA reads TGTGCCAGCTCAAGTACGGGGAATCAGCCCCAGCATTTT. It encodes CASSSTGNQPQHF.

This chain joins TRBV21-1 and TRBJ2-5; TRBD2 was called by the table and not checked on the DNA. TRBV21-1 is deemed a pseudogene. This CDR3 is 19 amino acids long. The CDR3 DNA reads TGTGCCAGCAGCCTAAGTCCAGCGGGAGCCGACCGTCCACAAGAGACCCAGTACTTC. It translates to CASSLSPAGADRPQETQYF.

The chain combines TRBV19 with TRBJ1-2; TRBD1 is a possible D gene (6 bases). V shed 6 bases and J shed 1 base, with 12 bases lying between them. There are 14 residues in the CDR3. Germline CDR1 reads LNHDA; CDR2 reads SQIVND (reference sequence). The CDR3 here is CASRRQADNYGYTF. CDR3 bases: TGTGCCAGTAGACGACAGGCGGATAACTATGGCTACACCTTC.

This chain links TRBV24-1 with TRBJ2-1; 9 bases map to TRBD1. Germline V gives CDR1 KGHDR, CDR2 SFDVKD. The CDR3 is made up of 15 amino acids. Trimming took 5 bases from V and 0 from J; bases not matched to a gene: 1. DNA of the CDR3: TGTGCCACCAGTGGGGGACAGGGCTCCTACAATGAGCAGTTCTTC. It translates to CATSGGQGSYNEQFF.

The V gene is TRBV12-3 or TRBV12-4, the J gene TRBJ1-2, with D hard to call. The CDR3 sequence is 11 residues long. Trimming took 5 bases from V and 4 from J, leaving 5 bases between them. The CDR3 sequence: CASSNSYGYTF. CDR3 DNA: TGTGCCAGCAGTAACAGCTATGGCTACACCTTC.

V gene TRBV25-1 combines with J gene TRBJ2-1, with TRBD2 as a possible D gene (6 bases). Deletions cut 2 bases from V and 3 bases from J, with 17 bases between. There are 17 residues in the CDR3. Germline V gene lookup returns CDR1 MGHDK and CDR2 SYGVNS. CDR3 nucleotide sequence: TGTGCCAGCAGTGAACTGGCCGGGACTGGGGGCTACAATGAGCAGTTCTTC. This translates into CASSELAGTGGYNEQFF.

This clone appeared a single time. The rearrangement joins TRBV19 to TRBJ1-5; D perhaps matches TRBD1 (6 bases). The CDR3 is 15 amino acids. Trimming left V 4 bases short and J 0 bases short, with 10 bases between. The germline gives CDR1 LNHDA, CDR2 SQIVND (reference sequence). The CDR3 DNA sequence: TGTGCCAGTAGTAGGACAGAGAATAGCAATCAGCCCCAGCATTTT. This encodes CASSRTENSNQPQHF. The variable domain in full, completed from reference TRBV19 and TRBJ1-5, reads DGGITQSPKYLFRKEGQNVTLSCEQNLNHDAMYWYRQDPGQGLRLIYYSQIVNDFQKGDIAEGYSVSREKKESFPLTVTSAQKNPTAFYLCASSRTENSNQPQHFGDGTRLSIL.

The chain employs TRBV15 and TRBJ2-6, with 7 bases identical to TRBD1. CDR3 length: 18 residues. Germline V gene lookup returns CDR1 LNHNV and CDR2 YYDKDF (reference sequence). V shed 3 bases and J 0 bases; nucleotides not matched to a gene: 8. The CDR3 region has the DNA TGTGCCACCAGCAGCACAGGGGAAACTCTCTCTGGGGCCAACGTCCTGACTTTC. Translating it yields CATSSTGETLSGANVLTF.

A single count supports this clone. This chain links TRBV2 with TRBJ1-1, with D possibly being TRBD1 (5 bases). Trimming pared 11 bases from V and 5 bases from J, leaving 12 bases between. Germline V gene sequence: CDR1 SNHLY, CDR2 FYNNEI. This CDR3 has 11 residues. The CDR3 reads CAGTLGTEAFF. CDR3 in DNA: TGTGCCGGGACTTTGGGAACTGAAGCTTTCTTT.

The V gene is TRBV3-1 (or the pseudogene TRBV3-2), the J gene TRBJ2-2; TRBD1 is a possible D gene (7 bases). V was trimmed by 1 base and J by 5 bases, leaving 14 bases between them. This CDR3 region has 16 residues. The germline gives CDR1 LGHDT, CDR2 YNNKEL (reference sequence). The CDR3 reads CASSQVRGVYTGELFF. CDR3 DNA: TGTGCCAGCAGCCAAGTCAGGGGGGTTTATACCGGGGAGCTGTTTTTT.

The chain couples TRBV27 to TRBJ1-3; D gene ambiguous. V was shortened by 3 bases and J by 0 bases, with 3 bases between the two germline ends. Germline assignment: CDR1 MNHEY and CDR2 SMNVEV (reference sequence). The CDR3 is 13 amino acids. Here the CDR3 reads CASSFASGNTIYF. The CDR3 bases are TGTGCCAGCAGTTTCGCCTCTGGAAACACCATATATTTT.

The chain carries TRBV4-1 and TRBJ2-7; no firm D call. Germline lookup yields CDR1 MGHRA and CDR2 YSYEKL. This CDR3 is built from 13 residues. The ends were cut back, 4 bases at V and 3 bases at J, with 10 bases in the middle. CDR3 amino acids: CASSPGRDYEQYF. CDR3 nucleotide sequence: TGCGCCAGCAGCCCGGGCCGTGACTACGAGCAGTACTTC.

This chain uses TRBV21-1 with TRBJ1-1; the table's D gene call, TRBD1, was not cross checked with the DNA. TRBV21-1 is given as a pseudogene. The CDR3 spans 18 residues. CDR3 sequence: CASTQPRDRDRIHTEAFF. The CDR3 coding sequence is TGTGCCAGCACCCAGCCTCGGGACAGGGACCGGATTCATACTGAAGCTTTCTTT.

The V gene is TRBV4-1, the J gene TRBJ2-2; D uncertain. CDR1 and CDR2 from the germline V gene are MGHRA and YSYEKL. Trimming removed 3 bases at V and 5 bases at J, with 4 bases between. The CDR3 is made up of 12 amino acids. The CDR3 loop reads CASSHPTGELFF. In DNA form, the CDR3 reads TGCGCCAGCAGCCACCCGACCGGGGAGCTGTTTTTT.

V gene TRBV10-3 combines with J gene TRBJ2-1; 9 nucleotides agree with TRBD1. V shed 11 bases, J shed 4 bases, and the junction held 21 bases outside the gene matches. Germline V gene data show CDR1 as ENHRY and CDR2 as SYGVKD. The CDR3 sequence is 18 residues long. The CDR3 region is CAVGQGISGGSQYNEQFF. Here the CDR3 DNA reads TGTGCCGTGGGACAGGGAATATCGGGCGGGAGTCAGTACAATGAGCAGTTCTTC.